The rows below give T cell receptor beta chains drawn from one sample of a study of early T cells in non-severe SARS-CoV-2 infection. One entry per CDR3 protein, called by TCRdb with MiXCR from the 5' RACE reads. The sample records 95,000 to 120,000 distinct CDR3 sequences, 9.5% to 13% being singletons. Source material: whole blood. The receptor source for this set is an adult who was a healthcare worker with PCR-confirmed SARS-CoV-2 infection or an uninfected control (not recorded which). The CDR3 runs from the conserved cysteine through the conserved F or W. The D gene is left open where the match is weak. Size is omitted from some rows. Given values are once, few, many or a class for expanded clones.

length: 14
size: once
J: TRBJ1-4
V: TRBV12-3/TRBV12-4
D: .
DNA: TGTGCCAGCAGTTTAGTAGGGAGAGAAGAAAAACTGTTTTTT
CDR3: CASSLVGREEKLFF

length: 17
size: many
J: TRBJ2-7
V: TRBV24-1
D: .
DNA: TGTGCCACCAGTGATTTGCCCGGACGGGACACCCCCTACGAGCAGTACTTC
CDR3: CATSDLPGRDTPYEQYF

length: 15
size: many
J: TRBJ1-5
V: TRBV12-3/TRBV12-4
D: .
DNA: TGTGCCAGCACCCCGGGGACTCTTAGCAATCAGCCCCAGCATTTT
CDR3: CASTPGTLSNQPQHF

length: 13
size: .
J: TRBJ1-1
V: TRBV11-2
D: .
DNA: TGTGCCAGCAGCTTAGTAGCCAACACTGAAGCTTTCTTT
CDR3: CASSLVANTEAFF

length: 13
size: few
J: TRBJ1-5
V: TRBV2
D: .
DNA: TGTGCCAGCAGTGAGGGGGCATATCAGCCCCAGCATTTT
CDR3: CASSEGAYQPQHF

length: 14
size: few
J: TRBJ2-7
V: TRBV7-9
D: .
DNA: TGTGCCAGCAGCCTCACCCTGCCCGGGTACGAGCAGTACTTC
CDR3: CASSLTLPGYEQYF

length: 15
size: few
J: TRBJ2-2
V: TRBV7-6
D: TRBD1
DNA: TGTGCCGGCGGTTCCCCGGCCGCAGGGGGCGGGGAGCTGTTTTTT
CDR3: CAGGSPAAGGGELFF

length: 12
size: few
J: TRBJ2-2
V: TRBV29-1
D: .
DNA: TGCAGCGTGCAGGGAGGCACCGGGGAGCTGTTTTTT
CDR3: CSVQGGTGELFF

length: 13
size: .
J: TRBJ1-1
V: TRBV6-5
D: .
DNA: TGTGCCAGCAGTTACGGGGGGGGTCGCGAAGCTTTCTTT
CDR3: CASSYGGGREAFF

length: 13
size: many
J: TRBJ2-1
V: TRBV7-6
D: TRBD2
DNA: TGTGCCAGCCACCCGCGGGAGACTAATGAGCAGTTCTTC
CDR3: CASHPRETNEQFF

length: 14
size: many
J: TRBJ2-1
V: TRBV7-6
D: .
DNA: TGTGCCAGCAGCCCATACGGGACCTACAATGAGCAGTTCTTC
CDR3: CASSPYGTYNEQFF

length: 13
size: many
J: TRBJ2-7
V: TRBV19
D: .
DNA: TGTGCCAGTCAACCCAGCGGATCCTACGAGCAGTACTTC
CDR3: CASQPSGSYEQYF

length: 16
size: .
J: TRBJ2-3
V: TRBV7-9
D: .
DNA: TGTGCCAGCAGCTTCATAAGCGGTTCTAGCACAGATACGCAGTATTTT
CDR3: CASSFISGSSTDTQYF

length: 15
size: .
J: TRBJ2-3
V: TRBV28
D: .
DNA: TGTGCCAGCAGTTCGGCGGGCGGGGGCACAGATACGCAGTATTTT
CDR3: CASSSAGGGTDTQYF

length: 10
size: few
J: TRBJ2-5
V: TRBV29-1
D: .
DNA: TGCAGCGGGACTATCGAGACCCAGTACTTC
CDR3: CSGTIETQYF

length: 15
size: few
J: TRBJ2-7
V: TRBV14
D: TRBD1
DNA: TGTGCCAGCAGCCGCGGGACAGGGAAGTCGTACGAGCAGTACTTC
CDR3: CASSRGTGKSYEQYF

length: 14
size: many
J: TRBJ2-2
V: TRBV7-8
D: .
DNA: TGTGCCAGCAGCCGCCTCCTGGGGTCCGGGGAGCTGTTTTTT
CDR3: CASSRLLGSGELFF

length: 15
size: few
J: TRBJ2-1
V: TRBV15
D: TRBD2
DNA: TGTGCCACCAGCAGAGACGGTAGCGGGAGCTATGAGCAGTTCTTC
CDR3: CATSRDGSGSYEQFF

length: 15
size: many
J: TRBJ2-1
V: TRBV21-1
D: .
DNA: TGTGCCAGCAGCACCCTACTAGGTGGGAAAGATGAGCAGTTCTTC
CDR3: CASSTLLGGKDEQFF

length: 11
size: many
J: TRBJ2-1
V: TRBV29-1
D: .
DNA: TGCAGCGTGAGAGAGTTCCCTGAGCAGTTCTTC
CDR3: CSVREFPEQFF

length: 15
size: many
J: TRBJ2-2
V: TRBV14
D: .
DNA: TGTGCCAGCAGCCAAATCGGGGAGAACACCGGGGAGCTGTTTTTT
CDR3: CASSQIGENTGELFF

length: 13
size: .
J: TRBJ2-3
V: TRBV5-1
D: .
DNA: TGCGCCAGCAGCTCGGGGCTGACAGATACGCAGTATTTT
CDR3: CASSSGLTDTQYF

length: 16
size: many
J: TRBJ1-1
V: TRBV6-5
D: .
DNA: TGTGCCAGCAGCCCCTTCCCGACAGGACCAACCCCTGAAGCTTTCTTT
CDR3: CASSPFPTGPTPEAFF

length: 13
size: .
J: TRBJ1-4
V: TRBV27
D: .
DNA: TGTGCCAGCAGTCGTACAGGGAGGGAAAAACTGTTTTTT
CDR3: CASSRTGREKLFF

length: 9
size: .
J: TRBJ1-2
V: TRBV20-1
D: .
DNA: TGCAGTGCTGATTATGGCTTCACCTTC
CDR3: CSADYGFTF

length: 13
size: few
J: TRBJ2-7
V: TRBV20-1
D: .
DNA: TGCAGTGCTAGAGCTGACTATTCCTACGAGCAGTACTTC
CDR3: CSARADYSYEQYF

length: 16
size: many
J: TRBJ2-1
V: TRBV5-1
D: TRBD2
DNA: TGCGCCAGCAGCCACGGACTAGCGGGAGGTGTCAATGAGCAGTTCTTC
CDR3: CASSHGLAGGVNEQFF

length: 15
size: many
J: TRBJ2-1
V: TRBV30
D: .
DNA: TGTGCCTGGAGCAATCGGGGGGCCCCCTACAATGAGCAGTTCTTC
CDR3: CAWSNRGAPYNEQFF

length: 20
size: many
J: TRBJ2-7
V: TRBV7-8
D: TRBD1
DNA: TGTGCCAGCAGCTTACGGATGGCCGGGACAGCCTTAATCGAAGGTTACGAGCAGTACTTC
CDR3: CASSLRMAGTALIEGYEQYF

length: 17
size: many
J: TRBJ2-1
V: TRBV7-2
D: TRBD2
DNA: TGTGCCAGCAGCTCAGGAACTAGCGGGAGGAGAAGTGATGAGCAGTTCTTC
CDR3: CASSSGTSGRRSDEQFF

length: 15
size: many
J: TRBJ1-5
V: TRBV5-5
D: TRBD1
DNA: TGTGCCAGCAGCTTGACTGGGACAGGGGATCAGCCCCAGCATTTT
CDR3: CASSLTGTGDQPQHF

length: 16
size: .
J: TRBJ2-1
V: TRBV11-1
D: .
DNA: TGTGCCAGCAGCTCTGAGCGCCTAAGCTCCTACAATGAGCAGTTCTTC
CDR3: CASSSERLSSYNEQFF

length: 17
size: many
J: TRBJ2-1
V: TRBV20-1
D: TRBD2
DNA: TGCAGTGCTCTGGGACTAGCCCACGACCCCGGTGGGAATGAGCAGTTCTTC
CDR3: CSALGLAHDPGGNEQFF

length: 15
size: .
J: TRBJ2-7
V: TRBV30
D: TRBD1
DNA: TGTGCCTGGGGGACCGGGACAGGGGTTCGTCGGGAGCAGTACTTC
CDR3: CAWGTGTGVRREQYF

length: 14
size: .
J: TRBJ2-5
V: TRBV20-1
D: .
DNA: TGCAGTGCTAGCCCTCTAGCGCTACAAGAGACCCAGTACTTC
CDR3: CSASPLALQETQYF

length: 14
size: few
J: TRBJ2-2
V: TRBV18
D: TRBD1
DNA: TGTGCCAGCTCACCAGGACAGGGCACCGGGGAGCTGTTTTTT
CDR3: CASSPGQGTGELFF

length: 15
size: many
J: TRBJ2-5
V: TRBV6-5
D: TRBD2
DNA: TGTGCCAGCAGTTACTCGGCGGGAGAGTCAGAGACCCAGTACTTC
CDR3: CASSYSAGESETQYF

length: 15
size: few
J: TRBJ2-1
V: TRBV12-3/TRBV12-4
D: TRBD2
DNA: TGTGCCAGCAGTTTCCGACTAGCGGGGGACAATGAGCAGTTCTTC
CDR3: CASSFRLAGDNEQFF

length: 14
size: few
J: TRBJ2-7
V: TRBV5-1
D: .
DNA: TGCGCCAGCAGCTTGACGGGGTTCTCCTACGAGCAGTACTTC
CDR3: CASSLTGFSYEQYF

length: 18
size: few
J: TRBJ2-3
V: TRBV10-3
D: .
DNA: TGTGCCATCAGGCTGGACCGGGGGTTTGGCCCTTTCACAGATACGCAGTATTTT
CDR3: CAIRLDRGFGPFTDTQYF

length: 15
size: many
J: TRBJ2-7
V: TRBV20-1
D: .
DNA: TGCAGTGCTAGAGATGGGGGAGGTAGGGCTTACGAGCAGTACTTC
CDR3: CSARDGGGRAYEQYF

length: 16
size: many
J: TRBJ2-1
V: TRBV7-2
D: TRBD2
DNA: TGTGCCAGCAGCTTAGCCGGCGGGGGGGCTTACAATGAGCAGTTCTTC
CDR3: CASSLAGGGAYNEQFF

length: 16
size: many
J: TRBJ2-1
V: TRBV11-2
D: .
DNA: TGTGCCAGCAGCCAAGGGCTACCCCAAGACTACAATGAGCAGTTCTTC
CDR3: CASSQGLPQDYNEQFF

length: 10
size: .
J: TRBJ2-5
V: TRBV29-1
D: .
DNA: TGCAGCGTTCTAATACAGACCCAGTACTTC
CDR3: CSVLIQTQYF

length: 19
size: few
J: TRBJ2-7
V: TRBV5-1
D: TRBD1
DNA: TGCGCCAGCAGCTTGCGTATCGGGGGGACAGGGGGAGTGTCCTACGAGCAGTACTTC
CDR3: CASSLRIGGTGGVSYEQYF

length: 14
size: few
J: TRBJ2-2
V: TRBV2
D: TRBD1
DNA: TGTGCCAGCATCCGGGACAGGAACACCGGGGAGCTGTTTTTT
CDR3: CASIRDRNTGELFF